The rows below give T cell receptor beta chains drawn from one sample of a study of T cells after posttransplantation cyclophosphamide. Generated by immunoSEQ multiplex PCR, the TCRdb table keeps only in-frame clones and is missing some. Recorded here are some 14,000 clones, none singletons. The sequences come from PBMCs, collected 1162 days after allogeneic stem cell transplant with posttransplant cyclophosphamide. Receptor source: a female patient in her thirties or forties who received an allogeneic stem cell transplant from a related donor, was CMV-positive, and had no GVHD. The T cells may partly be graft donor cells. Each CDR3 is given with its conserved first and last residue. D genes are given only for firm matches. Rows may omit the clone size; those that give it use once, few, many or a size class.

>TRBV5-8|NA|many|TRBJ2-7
CASSWYSIGGEQYF
TGTGCCAGCAGCTGGTACTCTATAGGGGGCGAGCAGTACTTC
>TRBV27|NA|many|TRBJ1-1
CASRAEAQSEAFF
TGTGCCAGCAGAGCAGAGGCGCAGAGTGAAGCTTTCTTT
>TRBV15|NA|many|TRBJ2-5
CATSRVSLYQETQYF
TGTGCCACCAGCAGAGTTTCTTTGTACCAAGAGACCCAGTACTTC
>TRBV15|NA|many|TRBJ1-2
CATSRDRQGSGYTF
TGTGCCACCAGCAGAGATAGGCAGGGAAGTGGCTACACCTTC
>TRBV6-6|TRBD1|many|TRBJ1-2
CASSYGQGVNYGYTF
TGTGCCAGCAGTTACGGACAGGGCGTTAACTATGGCTACACCTTC
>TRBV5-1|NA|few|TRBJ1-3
CASSYTENSGNTIYF
TGCGCCAGCAGCTACACAGAGAACTCTGGAAACACCATATATTTT
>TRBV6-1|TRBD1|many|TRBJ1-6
CASSALAGQGSSYNSPLHF
TGTGCCAGCAGTGCGCTGGCGGGACAGGGGAGCTCCTATAATTCACCCCTCCACTTT
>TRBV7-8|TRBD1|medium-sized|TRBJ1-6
CASSPNTGDSPLHF
TGTGCCAGCAGCCCTAATACAGGGGATTCACCCCTCCACTTT
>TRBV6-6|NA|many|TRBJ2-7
CASSYSPLAPSYEQYF
TGTGCCAGCAGTTACTCCCCCCTGGCACCTTCCTACGAGCAGTACTTC
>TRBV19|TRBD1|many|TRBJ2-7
CASSFRDSTYEQYF
TGTGCCAGTAGTTTCCGGGACAGTACCTACGAGCAGTACTTC
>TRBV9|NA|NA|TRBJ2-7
CASFFKQGTAYEQYF
TGTGCCAGCTTTTTCAAGCAGGGGACGGCCTACGAGCAGTACTTC
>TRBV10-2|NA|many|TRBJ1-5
CASSESGGAWQPQHF
TGCGCCAGCAGTGAGTCGGGGGGGGCTTGGCAGCCCCAGCATTTT
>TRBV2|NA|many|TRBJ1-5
CASEGTAPDQPQHF
TGTGCCAGCGAGGGAACAGCCCCAGATCAGCCCCAGCATTTT
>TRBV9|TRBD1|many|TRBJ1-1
CASSKQGGVNTEAFF
TGTGCCAGCAGCAAACAGGGGGGGGTGAACACTGAAGCTTTCTTT
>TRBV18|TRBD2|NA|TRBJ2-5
CASSPLAGGPVGETQYF
TGTGCCAGCTCACCTCTAGCGGGGGGGCCGGTAGGAGAGACCCAGTACTTC
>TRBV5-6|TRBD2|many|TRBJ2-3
CASSLGTSGGAVWTDTQYF
TGTGCCAGCAGCTTGGGTACTAGCGGGGGGGCCGTCTGGACAGATACGCAGTATTTT
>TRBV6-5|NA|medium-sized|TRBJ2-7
CASSQTGYEQYF
TGTGCCAGCAGCCAAACAGGGTACGAGCAGTACTTC
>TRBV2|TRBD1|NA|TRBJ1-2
CAIKRPGGFDGYTF
TGTGCCATCAAGAGGCCAGGGGGCTTCGATGGCTACACCTTC
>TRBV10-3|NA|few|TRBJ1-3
CAISAGLEGGNTIYF
TGTGCCATCAGCGCCGGGCTCGAGGGTGGAAACACCATATATTTT
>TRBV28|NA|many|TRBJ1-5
CASSFISQSQPQHF
TGTGCCAGCAGTTTTATCTCGCAGTCTCAGCCCCAGCATTTT
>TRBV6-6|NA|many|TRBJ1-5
CASSGGPNQPQHF
TGTGCCAGCAGCGGGGGTCCCAATCAGCCCCAGCATTTT
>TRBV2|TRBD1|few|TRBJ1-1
CASIQLTQGVRTEAFF
TGTGCCAGCATCCAACTAACTCAGGGGGTGAGGACTGAAGCTTTCTTT
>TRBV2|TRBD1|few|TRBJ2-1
CASSKGQGDFF
TGTGCCAGCAGTAAGGGACAGGGCGACTTCTTC
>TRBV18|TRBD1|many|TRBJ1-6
CASSPDRGHNSPLHF
TGTGCCAGCTCACCAGACAGGGGGCATAATTCACCCCTCCACTTT
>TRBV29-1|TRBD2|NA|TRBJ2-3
CSVDVGTSVYTQYF
TGCAGCGTTGATGTCGGGACTAGCGTGTATACGCAGTATTTT
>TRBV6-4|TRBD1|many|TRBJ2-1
CASSDARQGGDEQFF
TGTGCCAGCAGTGACGCGAGACAGGGGGGCGATGAGCAGTTCTTC
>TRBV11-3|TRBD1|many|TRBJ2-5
CASSLGAPDRRQETQYF
TGTGCCAGCAGCTTAGGAGCCCCGGACAGGCGGCAAGAGACCCAGTACTTC
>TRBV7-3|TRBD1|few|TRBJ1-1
CASSSTGENTEAFF
TGTGCCAGCAGCTCGACAGGGGAGAACACTGAAGCTTTCTTT
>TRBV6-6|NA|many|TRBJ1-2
CASRQTLTNYGYTF
TGTGCCAGCCGACAGACGCTAACCAACTATGGCTACACCTTC
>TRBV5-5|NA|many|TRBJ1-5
CASSLWSGNNQPQHF
TGTGCCAGCAGCTTGTGGAGCGGAAACAATCAGCCCCAGCATTTT
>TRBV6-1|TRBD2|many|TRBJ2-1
CASRASGYNEQFF
TGTGCCAGCAGGGCTAGCGGTTACAATGAGCAGTTCTTC
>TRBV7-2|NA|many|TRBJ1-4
CASSPSRLINEKLFF
TGTGCCAGCAGCCCGAGCCGCCTGATTAATGAAAAACTGTTTTTT
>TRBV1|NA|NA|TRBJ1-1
CTSSQIAPVNTEAFF
TGCACCAGCAGCCAAATAGCTCCGGTGAACACTGAAGCTTTCTTT
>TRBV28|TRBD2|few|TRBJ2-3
CASSFVAGGPADTQYF
TGTGCCAGCAGTTTCGTAGCGGGGGGGCCTGCAGATACGCAGTATTTT
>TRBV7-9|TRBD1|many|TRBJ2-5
CASSLIRDRGETQYF
TGTGCCAGCAGCCTGATTCGGGACAGGGGAGAGACCCAGTACTTC
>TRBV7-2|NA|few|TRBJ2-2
CASSLDLGPGELFF
TGTGCCAGCAGCTTAGATCTCGGTCCCGGGGAGCTGTTTTTT
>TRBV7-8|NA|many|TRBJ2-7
CASSEGTPAYEQYF
TGTGCCAGCAGCGAAGGGACACCAGCCTACGAGCAGTACTTC
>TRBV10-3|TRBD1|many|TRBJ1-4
CAISPQGAGEKLFF
TGTGCCATCAGCCCACAGGGGGCCGGAGAAAAACTGTTTTTT
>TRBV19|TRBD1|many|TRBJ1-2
CASTKAGGLYGYTF
TGTGCCAGTACCAAGGCAGGGGGCCTCTATGGCTACACCTTC
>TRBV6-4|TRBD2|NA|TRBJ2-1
CASSPTSGGSHEQFF
TGTGCCAGCAGTCCTACTAGCGGGGGGTCTCATGAGCAGTTCTTC
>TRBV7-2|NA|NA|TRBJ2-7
CASSSAGQGEQYF
TGTGCCAGCAGCAGTGCAGGGCAAGGCGAGCAGTACTTC
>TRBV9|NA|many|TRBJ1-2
CASSPGMVEALGYTF
TGTGCCAGCAGCCCCGGGATGGTCGAGGCTCTTGGCTACACCTTC
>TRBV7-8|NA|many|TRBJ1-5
CASSQAGIEPQHF
TGTGCCAGCAGCCAGGCAGGGATCGAGCCCCAGCATTTT
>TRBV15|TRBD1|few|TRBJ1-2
CATSRRTGTNYGCTF
TGTGCCACCAGCCGGCGGACAGGCACTAACTATGGCTGCACCTTC
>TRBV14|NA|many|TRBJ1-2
CASSLLPGSAYGYTF
TGTGCCAGCAGCCTCTTACCCGGGAGTGCCTATGGCTACACCTTC
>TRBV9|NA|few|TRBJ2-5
CASSGSGVETQYF
TGTGCCAGCAGCGGATCGGGGGTGGAGACCCAGTACTTC